This T cell receptor (beta chain) emerged from a study of T-cell memory formation after mild COVID-19 (dated by TCRdb to 2020 to 2023). Background on the whole study: TCR sequence clusters from the two donors were found to be largely donor specific. T-cell clones expanding and contracting after mild COVID-19 in a couple of donors were tracked by longitudinal TCRalpha and TCRbeta repertoire sequencing. The cohort was made up of two young adult volunteers, one female and one male, who were previously healthy.

Sequencing instrument: Illumina NovaSeq 6000. cDNA libraries for TCRalpha and TCRbeta were prepared by 5'RACE using constant-segment primers, with sample barcodes and unique molecular identifiers added. Trizol reagent was used to extract RNA from every sample. The libraries were amplified in two PCR steps, and the second step added a second sample barcode and Illumina TruSeq adapters. The libraries were sequenced on an Illumina NovaSeq using 2 x 150 bp paired-end reads. The authors processed their data as follows. With migec v1.2.7, reads were demultiplexed and then collapsed into UMI-guided consensus sequences. With mixcr v2.1.11, UMI consensuses were aligned to TRA and TRB V and J templates and assembled into clonotypes. Clonotypes were classified as expanded or contracted when called significant by both edgeR and NoisET, with noise models trained on biological replicates. edgeR calls used a false discovery rate-adjusted p below 0.01 and a log2 fold-change threshold of 1. As an exploratory analysis of dynamics, max-normalized trajectories of the 1000 most abundant clonotypes were examined by PCA with hierarchical clustering. Each responding clone was given a CD4 or CD8 phenotype based on the CD4+ and CD8+ repertoires, which had been sequenced separately. Clones were called with MiXCR by TCRdb after fastp trimmed the public reads at Q25, and only in-frame beta chains were retained. Rows merge per CDR3 protein into single entries with the most common DNA and genes. The V and J calls, along with clone size, are taken from TCRdb and not from the paper's own processing. The sample includes approximately 260,000 distinct CDR3 sequences, with 15% to 20% observed a single time. Of the sample, 22% falls within the top ten clones.

This clonotype occurred a few times. Its antigen is still unknown. No qualities accompany the bases; no much larger clone lies one base away. Here V drops 6 bases and J drops 3 bases, and the junction holds 7 bases not matched to any gene. The CDR3 contains 14 residues, cysteine and phenylalanine counted. Here the CDR3 DNA is all that survives: 42 bases in frame from base 1. For CDR1 and CDR2, the germline V gene lists SQVTM and ANQGSEA. The research as a whole found: Only a couple of mild cases were covered in the study, and larger cohorts including severe cases with pre-infection samples were considered necessary. The detection of some responding clones in pre-infection memory suggests that pre-existing cross-reactive memory T cells joined the SARS-CoV-2 response. Clones contracting from day 15 to 85 had balanced CD4/CD8 phenotypes, while a second wave expanding from day 15 to 37 was biased towards CD4+. Contracting CD4+ clones appeared mostly in the CM and EM memory subsets, whereas CD8+ clones were enriched in EMRA. Whether the second-wave clones peaking on day 37 were SARS-CoV-2 specific was not confirmed.

Ficoll-Paque density gradient centrifugation was the method used to isolate PBMCs. The sequencing input was PBMCs or a T cell subset sorted from them (not recorded which). The TCR originated in a man aged 18 to 30 who had mild COVID-19 (a few samples of this study predate the infection). The sample titles of this study are shuffled in the database, so cell type and time point are left out; the donor was told from shared clones. The sequence links TRBV29-1 to TRBJ1-3; 8 middle bases align to TRBD1. The CDR3 loop reads CSVADRGDGNTIYF. The DNA sequence is given as TGCAGCGTAGCTGACAGGGGCGATGGAAACACCATATATTTT.